Below are 15 T cell receptor beta chains sequenced from a single sample in a study of blood T cell repertoires in COVID-19. The data were produced by immunoSEQ multiplex PCR, yet TCRdb's version contains in-frame clones alone and is incomplete. The sample holds 200,000 to 300,000 clones; approximately 83% are singletons and the top ten take roughly 3.3%. The sequenced sample was PBMCs or T cells enriched from blood (not recorded which). All receptors come from a woman aged 40 to 49 with acute COVID-19.

This chain joins TRBV20-1 and TRBJ1-1; D not certain. From germline, CDR1 is DFQATT and CDR2 SNEGSKA (reference sequence). The V gene lost 6 bases and the J gene lost 5 bases, with 10 bases spanning the gap. This CDR3 has 11 amino acids. This CDR3 reads CSAAARTEAFF. For the CDR3, the DNA is TGCAGTGCCGCAGCCAGGACTGAAGCTTTCTTT.

The chain employs TRBV19 and TRBJ2-7; tentative D call: TRBD2 (6 bases). Germline lookup yields CDR1 LNHDA and CDR2 SQIVND (reference sequence). V lost 10 bases and J lost 2, with 12 bases in between. There are 12 residues in the CDR3. Here the CDR3 reads CATRGSAYEQYF. The CDR3 DNA reads TGTGCCACCCGGGGGAGCGCCTACGAGCAGTACTTC. The variable domain in full, completed from reference TRBV19 and TRBJ2-7, reads DGGITQSPKYLFRKEGQNVTLSCEQNLNHDAMYWYRQDPGQGLRLIYYSQIVNDFQKGDIAEGYSVSREKKESFPLTVTSAQKNPTAFYLCATRGSAYEQYFGPGTRLTVT.

As for this clone: A read error may account for a junction end that differs from germline. The chain links TRBV7-7 to TRBJ2-1, with 10 bases fitting TRBD2. Germline V gene lookup returns CDR1 SSHAT and CDR2 FNYEAQ (reference sequence). The CDR3 is 15 residues long. This chain's CDR3 is CASSLESSGSSEQFF. CDR3 coding DNA: TGTGCTAGCAGCTTAGAGTCTAGCGGGAGTTCCGAGCAGTTCTTC.

The genes are TRBV11-3 and TRBJ1-1; perhaps TRBD1 as D (5 bases). V was trimmed by 5 bases and J by 1 base, leaving 17 bases between them. Per germline, CDR1 SGHNT and CDR2 YENEEA. The CDR3 loop spans 16 amino acids. CDR3 in amino acids: CASSPRGGRSNTEAFF. CDR3 nucleotide sequence: TGTGCCAGCAGCCCTAGGGGAGGCAGATCGAACACTGAAGCTTTCTTT.

The V gene is TRBV7-2, the J gene TRBJ1-5; 8 bases fit TRBD1. The CDR3 is made up of 15 amino acids. V gave up 3 bases and J gave up 5 bases; unmatched junction bases: 6. Germline V CDR1 and CDR2: SGHTA, FQGNSA. As DNA, the CDR3 is TGTGCCAGCAGCTTTTCCCAGGGGGCCTATCAGCCCCAGCATTTT. Its protein product is CASSFSQGAYQPQHF.

The rearrangement uses TRBV7-9 and TRBJ1-1; D gene ambiguous. The CDR3 covers 15 residues. Trimming removed 6 bases from V and 2 bases from J, with 16 bases in between. The germline V gene has CDR1 SEHNR and CDR2 FQNEAQ (reference sequence). The CDR3 protein is CASSLVLGDNTEAFF. CDR3 nucleotide sequence: TGTGCCAGCAGTTTGGTACTGGGAGACAACACTGAAGCTTTCTTT.

The V gene is TRBV5-4, the J gene TRBJ2-7; D perhaps matches TRBD1 (6 bases). In germline, CDR1 is SGHNT, CDR2 YYREEE (reference sequence). V was cut by 4 bases and J by 0 bases, with 11 bases left in between. The CDR3 loop spans 14 amino acids. The CDR3 protein is CASSPGQYSYEQYF. Written as DNA, the CDR3 is TGTGCCAGCAGCCCAGGACAGTACTCCTACGAGCAGTACTTC.

This chain connects TRBV6-1 to TRBJ1-1; TRBD1 aligns across 9 bases. The CDR3 totals 15 residues. CDR1 and CDR2 (germline): MNHNS, SASEGT. V shed 1 base and J 3 bases; nucleotides not matched to a gene: 3. CDR3 sequence: CASSEETGGDTEAFF. CDR3 DNA: TGTGCCAGCAGTGAAGAGACAGGGGGGGACACTGAAGCTTTCTTT.

This chain uses TRBV14 with TRBJ2-7, with D possibly being TRBD2 (5 bases). Trimming left V 5 bases short and J 2 bases short, with 16 bases between. CDR1 SGHDN and CDR2 FVKESK come from the germline V gene. The CDR3 spans 15 residues. CDR3 coding DNA: TGTGCCAGCAGCAGCGGACGAACGCCTCCCTACGAGCAGTACTTC. Encoded protein: CASSSGRTPPYEQYF.

This sequence joins TRBV12-3 or TRBV12-4 and TRBJ1-1, with D uncertain. The CDR3 runs to 13 residues. Trimming removed 7 bases at V and 7 bases at J, with 16 bases between. CDR3 protein: CASNPDLEGEAFF. CDR3 coding DNA: TGTGCCAGCAATCCCGACTTGGAGGGTGAAGCTTTCTTT.

This clone is a singleton in its sample. One junction end does not reproduce the germline sequence, and a read error may be involved. The chain uses TRBV7-7 and TRBJ2-7; 9 nucleotides match TRBD1. The CDR3 extends over 15 amino acids. Germline lookup yields CDR1 SSHAT and CDR2 FNYEAQ (reference sequence). The CDR3 loop reads CASSLYPGTGTEQYF. For the CDR3, the DNA is TGTGCTAGCAGCCTCTACCCCGGGACAGGGACCGAGCAGTACTTC. The variable domain in full, with the rest retrieved from reference TRBV7-7 and TRBJ2-7, is GAGVSQSPRYKVTKRGQDVTLRCDPISSHATLYWYQQALGQGPEFLTYFNYEAQPDKSGLPSDRFSAERPEGSISTLTIQRTEQRDSAMYRCASSLYPGTGTEQYFGPGTRLTVT.

This clone was seen just once. This chain uses TRBV5-1 with TRBJ2-5, with D perhaps TRBD1 (6 bases). Germline V gene data show CDR1 as SGHRS and CDR2 as YFSETQ. Deletions cut 4 bases from V and 1 base from J, with 11 bases between. The CDR3 runs to 14 residues. The CDR3 bases are TGCGCCAGCAGCGCCGGGACACGCCAAGAGACCCAGTACTTC. This sequence encodes CASSAGTRQETQYF. The variable domain in full, with the rest retrieved from reference TRBV5-1 and TRBJ2-5, is KAGVTQTPRYLIKTRGQQVTLSCSPISGHRSVSWYQQTPGQGLQFLFEYFSETQRNKGNFPGRFSGRQFSNSRSEMNVSTLELGDSALYLCASSAGTRQETQYFGPGTRLLVL.

This clone was found once. The CDR3 bases are TGTGCCAGCCTTTTATCGGGGGGCAATGAGCAGTTCTTC. Translation: CASLLSGGNEQFF. This chain uses TRBV2 with TRBJ2-1; 7 bases are shared with TRBD2. Trimming at V came to 8 bases and at J to 6 bases, leaving 7 bases not matched to a gene. Germline values: CDR1 SNHLY, CDR2 FYNNEI. This CDR3 comprises 13 residues.

The V call is TRBV2, the J call TRBJ1-2; TRBD1 might be the D (5 bases). Germline assignment: CDR1 SNHLY and CDR2 FYNNEI. The CDR3 has 13 residues. The V gene lost 8 bases and the J gene lost 6 bases, with 16 bases spanning the gap. The CDR3 loop reads CASRWGRENGYTF. The CDR3 DNA sequence: TGTGCCAGCCGATGGGGCAGAGAGAATGGCTACACCTTC.

This chain joins TRBV7-9 and TRBJ2-3; D remains ambiguous. CDR1 and CDR2 from the germline V gene are SEHNR and FQNEAQ (reference sequence). Trimming removed 0 bases at V and 1 base at J, with 11 bases between. There are 16 residues in the CDR3. The CDR3 loop is CASSLASGRGTDTQYF. CDR3 nucleotide sequence: TGTGCCAGCAGCTTAGCGTCGGGTCGGGGCACAGATACGCAGTATTTT.